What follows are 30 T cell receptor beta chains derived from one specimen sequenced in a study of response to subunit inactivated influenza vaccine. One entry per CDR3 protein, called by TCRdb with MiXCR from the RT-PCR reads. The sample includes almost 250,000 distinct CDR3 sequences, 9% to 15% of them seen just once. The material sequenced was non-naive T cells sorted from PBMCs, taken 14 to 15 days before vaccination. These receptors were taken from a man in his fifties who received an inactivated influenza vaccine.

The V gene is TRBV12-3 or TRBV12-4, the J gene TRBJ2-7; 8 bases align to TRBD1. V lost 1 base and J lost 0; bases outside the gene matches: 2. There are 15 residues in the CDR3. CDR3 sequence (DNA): TGTGCCAGCAGTTTAGACAGGGGGTTCTCCTACGAGCAGTACTTC. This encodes CASSLDRGFSYEQYF.

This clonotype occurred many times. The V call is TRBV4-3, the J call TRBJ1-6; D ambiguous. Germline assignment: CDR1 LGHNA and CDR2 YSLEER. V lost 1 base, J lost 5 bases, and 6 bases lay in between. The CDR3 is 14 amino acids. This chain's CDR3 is CASSQGTHNSPLHF. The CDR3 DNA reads TGCGCCAGCAGCCAAGGAACGCATAATTCACCCCTCCACTTT.

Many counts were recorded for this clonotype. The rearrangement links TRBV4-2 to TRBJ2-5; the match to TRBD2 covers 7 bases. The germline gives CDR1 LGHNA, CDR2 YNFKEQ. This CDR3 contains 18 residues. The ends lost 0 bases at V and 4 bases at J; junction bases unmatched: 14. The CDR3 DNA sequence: TGTGCCAGCAGCCAAGATTGGGCCGGGGGGTCCTCATTAGAGACCCAGTACTTC. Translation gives CASSQDWAGGSSLETQYF.

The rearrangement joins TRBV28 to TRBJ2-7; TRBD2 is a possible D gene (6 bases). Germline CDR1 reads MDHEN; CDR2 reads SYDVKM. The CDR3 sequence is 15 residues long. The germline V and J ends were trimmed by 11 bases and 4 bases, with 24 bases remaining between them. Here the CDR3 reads CAGPTIGRFRYEQYF. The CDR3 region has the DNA TGTGCCGGCCCAACTATCGGGAGATTTAGGTACGAGCAGTACTTC.

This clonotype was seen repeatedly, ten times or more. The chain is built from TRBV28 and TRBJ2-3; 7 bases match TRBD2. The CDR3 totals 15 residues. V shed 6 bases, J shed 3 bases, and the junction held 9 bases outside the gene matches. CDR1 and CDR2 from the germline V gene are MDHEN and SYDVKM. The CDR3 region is CASSAIGEGTDTQYF. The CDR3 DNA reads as TGTGCCAGCAGCGCTATCGGGGAGGGAACAGATACGCAGTATTTT.

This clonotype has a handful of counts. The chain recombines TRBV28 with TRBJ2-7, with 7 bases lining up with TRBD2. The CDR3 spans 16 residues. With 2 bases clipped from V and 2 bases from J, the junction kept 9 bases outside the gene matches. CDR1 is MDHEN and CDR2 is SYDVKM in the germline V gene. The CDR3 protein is CASSLPPLANTYEQYF. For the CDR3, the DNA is TGTGCCAGCAGTTTACCCCCACTAGCGAACACCTACGAGCAGTACTTC.

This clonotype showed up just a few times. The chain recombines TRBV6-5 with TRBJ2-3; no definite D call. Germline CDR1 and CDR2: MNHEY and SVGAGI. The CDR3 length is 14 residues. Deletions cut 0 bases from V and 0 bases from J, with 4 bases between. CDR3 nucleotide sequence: TGTGCCAGCAGTTACTCTAAAAGCACAGATACGCAGTATTTT. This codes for CASSYSKSTDTQYF.

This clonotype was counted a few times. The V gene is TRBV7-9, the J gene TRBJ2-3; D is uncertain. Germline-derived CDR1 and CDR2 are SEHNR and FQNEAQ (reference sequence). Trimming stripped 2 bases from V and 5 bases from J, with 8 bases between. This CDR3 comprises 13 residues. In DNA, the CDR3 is TGTGCCAGCAGCTTAAATGCCAAAGATACGCAGTATTTT. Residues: CASSLNAKDTQYF.

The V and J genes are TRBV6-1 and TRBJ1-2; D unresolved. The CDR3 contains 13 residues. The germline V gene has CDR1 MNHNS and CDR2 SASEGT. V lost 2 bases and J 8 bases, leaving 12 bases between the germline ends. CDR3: CASSEWSGVGYTF. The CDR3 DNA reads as TGTGCCAGCAGTGAATGGTCCGGGGTGGGCTACACCTTC.

Written as DNA, the CDR3 is TGTGCCAGTCTAGTGGGAGGATCCTACAATGAGCAGTTCTTC. Translated, it gives CASLVGGSYNEQFF. The genes are TRBV5-6 and TRBJ2-1, with TRBD2 as a possible D gene (6 bases). V lost 8 bases, J lost 1 base, and 13 bases lay in between. The CDR3 is 14 residues long. Germline V gene lookup returns CDR1 SGHDT and CDR2 YYEEEE.

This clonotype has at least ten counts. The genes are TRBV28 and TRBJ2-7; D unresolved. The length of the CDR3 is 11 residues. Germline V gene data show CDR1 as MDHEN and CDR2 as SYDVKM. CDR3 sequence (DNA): TGTGCTTCTTCCGATCCCTACGAGCAGTACTTC. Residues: CASSDPYEQYF.

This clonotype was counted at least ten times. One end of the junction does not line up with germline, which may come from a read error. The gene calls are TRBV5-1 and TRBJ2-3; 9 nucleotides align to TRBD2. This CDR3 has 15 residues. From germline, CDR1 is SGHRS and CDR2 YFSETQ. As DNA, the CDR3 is TGTGCCAGCAGCTTATTAGCGGGAGGCACAGATACGCAGTATTTT. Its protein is CASSLLAGGTDTQYF. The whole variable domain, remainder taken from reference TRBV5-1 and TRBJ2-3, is KAGVTQTPRYLIKTRGQQVTLSCSPISGHRSVSWYQQTPGQGLQFLFEYFSETQRNKGNFPGRFSGRQFSNSRSEMNVSTLELGDSALYLCASSLLAGGTDTQYFGPGTRLTVL.

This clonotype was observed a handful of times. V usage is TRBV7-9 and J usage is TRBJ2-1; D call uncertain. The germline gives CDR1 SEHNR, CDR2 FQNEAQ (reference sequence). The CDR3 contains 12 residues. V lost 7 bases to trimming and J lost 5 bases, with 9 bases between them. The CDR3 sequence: CASTIQNNEQFF. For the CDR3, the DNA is TGTGCCAGCACCATACAGAACAATGAGCAGTTCTTC.

The CDR3 region is CASSPDYHIQYF. The DNA of the CDR3 is TGTGCCAGCAGTCCCGACTACCACATTCAGTACTTC. The chain combines TRBV12-3 or TRBV12-4 with TRBJ2-4; D perhaps matches TRBD2 (5 bases). V lost 5 bases, J lost 8 bases, and 10 bases lay in between. The CDR3 loop spans 12 amino acids.

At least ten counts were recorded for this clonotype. The CDR3 is CASSLGHRGASSGNTIYF. CDR3 coding DNA: TGTGCCAGCAGTCTTGGACATAGGGGGGCGAGCTCTGGAAACACCATATATTTT. The chain employs TRBV11-2 and TRBJ1-3, with D possibly TRBD1 on 6 matching bases. The germline gives CDR1 SGHAT, CDR2 FQNNGV. Between the trimmed V and J ends, which lost 6 bases and 0 bases, there was a span of 21 bases. The CDR3 loop spans 18 amino acids.

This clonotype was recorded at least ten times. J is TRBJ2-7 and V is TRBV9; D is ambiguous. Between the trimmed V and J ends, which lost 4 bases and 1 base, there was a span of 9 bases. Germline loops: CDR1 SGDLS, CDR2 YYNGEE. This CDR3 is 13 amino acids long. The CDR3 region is CASSPSLSYEQYF. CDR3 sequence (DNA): TGTGCCAGCAGCCCTTCTCTATCCTACGAGCAGTACTTC.

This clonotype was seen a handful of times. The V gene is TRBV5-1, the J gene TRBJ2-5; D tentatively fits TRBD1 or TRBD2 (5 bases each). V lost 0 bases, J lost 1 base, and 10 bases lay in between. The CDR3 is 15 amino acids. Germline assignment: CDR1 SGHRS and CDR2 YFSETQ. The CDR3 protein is CASSLVGASQETQYF. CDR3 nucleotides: TGCGCCAGCAGCTTGGTCGGGGCCAGCCAAGAGACCCAGTACTTC.

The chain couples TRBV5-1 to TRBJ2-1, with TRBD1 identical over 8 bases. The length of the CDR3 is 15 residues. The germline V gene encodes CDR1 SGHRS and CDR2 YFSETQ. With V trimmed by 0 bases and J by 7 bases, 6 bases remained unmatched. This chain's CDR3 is CASSLDPQGANEQFF. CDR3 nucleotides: TGCGCCAGCAGCTTGGACCCGCAGGGGGCGAATGAGCAGTTCTTC.

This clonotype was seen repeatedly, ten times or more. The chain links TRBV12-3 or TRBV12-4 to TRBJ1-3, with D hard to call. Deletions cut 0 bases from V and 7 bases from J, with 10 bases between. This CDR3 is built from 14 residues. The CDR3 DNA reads TGTGCCAGCAGTTTAGCAGCCTTCGGGAACACCATATATTTT. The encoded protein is CASSLAAFGNTIYF.

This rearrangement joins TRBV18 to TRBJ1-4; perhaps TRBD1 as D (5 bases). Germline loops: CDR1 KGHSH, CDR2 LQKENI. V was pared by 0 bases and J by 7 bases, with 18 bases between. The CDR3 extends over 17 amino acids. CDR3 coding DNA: TGTGCCAGCTCACCACCGGACGGACCGACAGAGGTTGAAAAACTGTTTTTT. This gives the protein CASSPPDGPTEVEKLFF.

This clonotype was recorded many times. This chain's CDR3 is CASSLREGYGYTF. DNA of the CDR3: TGTGCCAGCAGTTTACGAGAGGGTTATGGCTACACCTTC. The V call is TRBV27, the J call TRBJ1-2; unclear D gene. V lost 2 bases and J 5 bases, leaving 9 bases between the germline ends. This CDR3 region has 13 residues. Per the germline V gene, CDR1 is MNHEY and CDR2 is SMNVEV (reference sequence).

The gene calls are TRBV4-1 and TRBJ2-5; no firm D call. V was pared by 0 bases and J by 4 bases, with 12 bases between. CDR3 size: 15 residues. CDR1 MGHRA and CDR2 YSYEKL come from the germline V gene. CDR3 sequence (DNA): TGCGCCAGCAGCCAAGATCTCAACAGACGAGAGACCCAGTACTTC. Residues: CASSQDLNRRETQYF.

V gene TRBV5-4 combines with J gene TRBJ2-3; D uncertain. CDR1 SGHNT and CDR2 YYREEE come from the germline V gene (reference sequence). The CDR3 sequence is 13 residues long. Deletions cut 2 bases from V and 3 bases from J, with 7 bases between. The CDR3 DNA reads TGTGCCAGCAGCTTAGACCGAACAGATACGCAGTATTTT. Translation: CASSLDRTDTQYF.

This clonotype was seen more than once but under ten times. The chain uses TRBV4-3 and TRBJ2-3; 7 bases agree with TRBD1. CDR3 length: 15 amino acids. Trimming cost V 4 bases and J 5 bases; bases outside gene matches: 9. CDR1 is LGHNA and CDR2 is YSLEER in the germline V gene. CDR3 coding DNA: TGCGCCAGCAGCCTGGGGGACAGTCGTGGAGATACGCAGTATTTT. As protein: CASSLGDSRGDTQYF.

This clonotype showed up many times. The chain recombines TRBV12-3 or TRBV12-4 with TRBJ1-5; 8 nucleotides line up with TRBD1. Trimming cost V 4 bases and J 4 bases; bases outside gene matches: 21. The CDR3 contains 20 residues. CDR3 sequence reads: CASSSRGGRGPDRSNQPQHF. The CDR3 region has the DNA TGTGCCAGCAGTTCCCGGGGGGGCAGGGGGCCCGATAGATCTAATCAGCCCCAGCATTTT.

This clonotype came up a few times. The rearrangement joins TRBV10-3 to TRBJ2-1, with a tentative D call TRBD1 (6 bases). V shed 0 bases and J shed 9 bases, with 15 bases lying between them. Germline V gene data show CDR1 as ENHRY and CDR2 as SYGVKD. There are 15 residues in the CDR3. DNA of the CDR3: TGTGCCATCAGTGAGTCGAGTTTGGGGGCTGGTGAGCAGTTCTTC. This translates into CAISESSLGAGEQFF.

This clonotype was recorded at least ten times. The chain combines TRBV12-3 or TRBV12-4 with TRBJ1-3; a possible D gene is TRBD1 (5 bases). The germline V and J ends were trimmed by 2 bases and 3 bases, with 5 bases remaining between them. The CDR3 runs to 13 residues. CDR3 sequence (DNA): TGTGCCAGCAGTTTACAGGGTGGAAACACCATATATTTT. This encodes CASSLQGGNTIYF.

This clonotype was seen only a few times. CDR3 bases: TGTGCCACCAGTGATTTGTCGGGGGAACAAGAGACCCAGTACTTC. It codes for CATSDLSGEQETQYF. V and J are TRBV24-1 and TRBJ2-5; D might be TRBD2 (6 bases). V lost 0 bases, J lost 2 bases, and 9 bases lay in between. There are 15 residues in the CDR3. CDR1 is KGHDR and CDR2 is SFDVKD in the germline V gene.

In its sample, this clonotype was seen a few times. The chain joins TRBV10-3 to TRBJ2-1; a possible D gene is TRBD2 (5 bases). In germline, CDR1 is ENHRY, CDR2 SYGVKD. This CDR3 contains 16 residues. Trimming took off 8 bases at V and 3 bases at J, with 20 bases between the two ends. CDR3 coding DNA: TGTGCCATCGGGGAGTCTGGGCTAGCCAACTACAATGAGCAGTTCTTC. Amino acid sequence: CAIGESGLANYNEQFF.

The CDR3 DNA sequence: TGTGCCAGCAGCCAAGGGGTGGGCAATCAGCCCCAGCATTTT. Translated: CASSQGVGNQPQHF. The rearrangement links TRBV12-3 or TRBV12-4 to TRBJ1-5; maybe TRBD1 (5 bases). This CDR3 spans 14 amino acids. The germline V and J ends were trimmed by 6 bases and 2 bases, with 11 bases remaining between them.